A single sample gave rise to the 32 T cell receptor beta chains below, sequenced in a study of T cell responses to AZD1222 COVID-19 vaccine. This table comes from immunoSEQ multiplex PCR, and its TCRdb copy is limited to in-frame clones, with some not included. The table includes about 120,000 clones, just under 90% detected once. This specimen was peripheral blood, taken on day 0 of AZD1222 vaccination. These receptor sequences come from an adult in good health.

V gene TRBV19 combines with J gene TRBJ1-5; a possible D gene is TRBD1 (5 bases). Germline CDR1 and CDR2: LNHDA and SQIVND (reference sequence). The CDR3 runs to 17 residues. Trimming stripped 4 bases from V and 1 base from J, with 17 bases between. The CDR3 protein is CASSTDILTTSNQPQHF. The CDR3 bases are TGTGCCAGTAGTACGGACATCCTCACAACGAGCAATCAGCCCCAGCATTTT.

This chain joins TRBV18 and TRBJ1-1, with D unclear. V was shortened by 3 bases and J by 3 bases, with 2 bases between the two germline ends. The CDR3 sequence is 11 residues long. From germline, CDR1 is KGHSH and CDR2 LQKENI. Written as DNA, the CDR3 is TGTGCCAGCTCACCGGACACTGAAGCTTTCTTT. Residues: CASSPDTEAFF.

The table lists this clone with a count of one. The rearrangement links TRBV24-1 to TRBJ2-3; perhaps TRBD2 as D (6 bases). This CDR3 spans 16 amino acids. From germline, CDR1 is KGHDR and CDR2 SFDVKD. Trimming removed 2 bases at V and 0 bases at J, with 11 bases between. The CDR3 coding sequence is TGTGCCACCAGTGATTATGCGGGACCTAGCACAGATACGCAGTATTTT. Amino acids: CATSDYAGPSTDTQYF.

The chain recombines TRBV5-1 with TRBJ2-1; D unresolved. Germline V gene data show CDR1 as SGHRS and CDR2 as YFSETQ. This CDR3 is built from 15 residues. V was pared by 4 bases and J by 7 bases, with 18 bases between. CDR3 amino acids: CASSPTGQVLNEQFF. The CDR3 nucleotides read TGCGCCAGCAGCCCTACGGGCCAGGTTCTAAATGAGCAGTTCTTC.

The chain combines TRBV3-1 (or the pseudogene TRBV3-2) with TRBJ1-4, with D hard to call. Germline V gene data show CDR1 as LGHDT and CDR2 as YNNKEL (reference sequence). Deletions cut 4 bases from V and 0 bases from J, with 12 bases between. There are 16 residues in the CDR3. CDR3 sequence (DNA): TGTGCCAGCAGCCCCGCGGGGAGAACAACTAATGAAAAACTGTTTTTT. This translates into CASSPAGRTTNEKLFF.

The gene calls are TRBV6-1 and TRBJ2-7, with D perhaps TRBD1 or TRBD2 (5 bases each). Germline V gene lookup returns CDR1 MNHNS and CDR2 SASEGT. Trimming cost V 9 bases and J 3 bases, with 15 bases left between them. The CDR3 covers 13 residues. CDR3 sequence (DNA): TGTGCCAGTCAATACGGGGCTAACTACGAGCAGTACTTC. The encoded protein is CASQYGANYEQYF.

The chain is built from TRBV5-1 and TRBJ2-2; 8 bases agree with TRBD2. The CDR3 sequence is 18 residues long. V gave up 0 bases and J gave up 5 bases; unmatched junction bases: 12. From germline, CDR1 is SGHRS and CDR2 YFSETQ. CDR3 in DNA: TGCGCCAGCAGCTTGGCCGGGATGAGCGGGAGAGCTACCGGGGAGCTGTTTTTT. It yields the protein CASSLAGMSGRATGELFF.

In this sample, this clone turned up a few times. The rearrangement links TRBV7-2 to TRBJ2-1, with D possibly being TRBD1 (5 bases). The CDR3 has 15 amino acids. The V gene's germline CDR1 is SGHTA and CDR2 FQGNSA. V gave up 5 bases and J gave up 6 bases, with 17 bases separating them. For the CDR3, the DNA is TGTGCCAGCAGCGCTGACAGCCGACCTCTCAATGAGCAGTTCTTC. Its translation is CASSADSRPLNEQFF.

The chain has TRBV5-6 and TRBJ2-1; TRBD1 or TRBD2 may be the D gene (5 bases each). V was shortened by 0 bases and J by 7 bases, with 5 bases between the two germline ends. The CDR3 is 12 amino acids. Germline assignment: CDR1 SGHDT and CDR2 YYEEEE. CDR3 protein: CASSLGGNEQFF. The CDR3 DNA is TGTGCCAGCAGCTTGGGGGGGAATGAGCAGTTCTTC.

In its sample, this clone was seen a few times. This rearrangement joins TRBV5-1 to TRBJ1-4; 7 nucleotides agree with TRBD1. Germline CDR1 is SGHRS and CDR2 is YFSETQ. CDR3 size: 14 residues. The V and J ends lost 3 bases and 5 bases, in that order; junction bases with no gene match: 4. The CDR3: CASSYTGVNEKLFF. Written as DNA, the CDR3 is TGCGCCAGCAGCTATACAGGGGTAAATGAAAAACTGTTTTTT.

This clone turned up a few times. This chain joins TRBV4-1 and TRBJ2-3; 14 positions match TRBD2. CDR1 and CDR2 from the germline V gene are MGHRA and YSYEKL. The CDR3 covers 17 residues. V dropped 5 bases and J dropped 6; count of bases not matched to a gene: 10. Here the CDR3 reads CASSSRLAGGPGDTQYF. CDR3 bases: TGCGCCAGCAGCTCCAGACTAGCGGGAGGGCCGGGGGATACGCAGTATTTT.

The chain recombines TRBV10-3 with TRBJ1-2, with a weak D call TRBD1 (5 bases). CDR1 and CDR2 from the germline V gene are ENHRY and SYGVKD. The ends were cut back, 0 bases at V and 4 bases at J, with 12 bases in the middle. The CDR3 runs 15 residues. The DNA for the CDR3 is TGTGCCATCAGTGAGTCTGGGACGGCTAGCTATGGCTACACCTTC. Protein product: CAISESGTASYGYTF.

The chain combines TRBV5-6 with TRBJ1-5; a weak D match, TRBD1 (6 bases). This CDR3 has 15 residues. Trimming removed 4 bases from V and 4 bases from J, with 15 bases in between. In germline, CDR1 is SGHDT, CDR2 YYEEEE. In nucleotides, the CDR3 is TGTGCCAGCAGCCCGGGGCGGAGGGGGAATCAGCCCCAGCATTTT. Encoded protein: CASSPGRRGNQPQHF.

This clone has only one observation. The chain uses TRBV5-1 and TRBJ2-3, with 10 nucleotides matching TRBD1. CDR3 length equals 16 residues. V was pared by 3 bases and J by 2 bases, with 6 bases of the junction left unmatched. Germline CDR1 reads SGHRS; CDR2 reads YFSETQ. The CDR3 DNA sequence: TGCGCCAGCAGCTATAGGACAGGGGGTAACACAGATACGCAGTATTTT. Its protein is CASSYRTGGNTDTQYF.

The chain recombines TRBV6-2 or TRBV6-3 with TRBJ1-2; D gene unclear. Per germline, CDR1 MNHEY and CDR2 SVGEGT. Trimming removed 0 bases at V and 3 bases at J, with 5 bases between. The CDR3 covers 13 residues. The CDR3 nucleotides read TGTGCCAGCAGTTACTCTTGGGACTATGGCTACACCTTC. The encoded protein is CASSYSWDYGYTF.

This CDR3 reads CASQTGQYGSSYTF. CDR3 bases: TGCGCCAGCCAAACCGGACAGTACGGATCAAGCTACACCTTC. This chain links TRBV5-1 with TRBJ1-2; the D gene is possibly TRBD1 (6 bases). Germline CDR1 reads SGHRS; CDR2 reads YFSETQ. Trimming removed 7 bases from V and 9 bases from J, with 22 bases in between. The CDR3 spans 14 residues. The variable domain in full, completed from reference TRBV5-1 and TRBJ1-2, reads KAGVTQTPRYLIKTRGQQVTLSCSPISGHRSVSWYQQTPGQGLQFLFEYFSETQRNKGNFPGRFSGRQFSNSRSEMNVSTLELGDSALYLCASQTGQYGSSYTFGSGTRLTVV.

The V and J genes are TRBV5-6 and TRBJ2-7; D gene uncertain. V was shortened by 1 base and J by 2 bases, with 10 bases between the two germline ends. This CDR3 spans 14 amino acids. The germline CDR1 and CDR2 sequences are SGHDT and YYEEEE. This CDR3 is CASSLLQQTYEQYF. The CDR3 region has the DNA TGTGCCAGCAGCTTGTTACAGCAGACCTACGAGCAGTACTTC.

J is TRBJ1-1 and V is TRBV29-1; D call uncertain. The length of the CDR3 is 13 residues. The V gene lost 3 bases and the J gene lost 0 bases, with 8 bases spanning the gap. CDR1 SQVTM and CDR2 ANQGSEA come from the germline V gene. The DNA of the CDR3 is TGCAGCGTTGATTCAGGCATGAACACTGAAGCTTTCTTT. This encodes CSVDSGMNTEAFF.

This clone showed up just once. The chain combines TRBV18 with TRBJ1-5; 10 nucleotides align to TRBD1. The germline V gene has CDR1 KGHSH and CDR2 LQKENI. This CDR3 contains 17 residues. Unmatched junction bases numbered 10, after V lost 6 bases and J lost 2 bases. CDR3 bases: TGTGCCAGCTCGGAGGGGACAGGGGAAATTGGCAATCAGCCCCAGCATTTT. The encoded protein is CASSEGTGEIGNQPQHF.

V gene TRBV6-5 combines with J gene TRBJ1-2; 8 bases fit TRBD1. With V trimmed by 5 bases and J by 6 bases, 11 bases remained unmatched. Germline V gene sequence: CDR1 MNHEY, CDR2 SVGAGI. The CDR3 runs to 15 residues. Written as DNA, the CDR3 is TGTGCCAGCAGTACTCGACAGGGGCGGGCGCATGGCTACACCTTC. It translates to CASSTRQGRAHGYTF.

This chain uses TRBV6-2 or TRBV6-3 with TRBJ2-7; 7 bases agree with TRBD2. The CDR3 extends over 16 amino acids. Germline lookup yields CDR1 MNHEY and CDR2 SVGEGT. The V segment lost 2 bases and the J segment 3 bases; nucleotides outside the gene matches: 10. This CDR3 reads CASSYPVGGRFYEQYF. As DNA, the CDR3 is TGTGCCAGCAGTTACCCCGTAGGCGGGAGATTCTACGAGCAGTACTTC.

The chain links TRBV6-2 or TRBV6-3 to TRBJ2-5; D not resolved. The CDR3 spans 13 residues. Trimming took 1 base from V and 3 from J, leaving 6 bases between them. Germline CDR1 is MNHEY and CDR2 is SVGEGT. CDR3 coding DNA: TGTGCCAGCAGTTACTACTACAAAGAGACCCAGTACTTC. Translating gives CASSYYYKETQYF.

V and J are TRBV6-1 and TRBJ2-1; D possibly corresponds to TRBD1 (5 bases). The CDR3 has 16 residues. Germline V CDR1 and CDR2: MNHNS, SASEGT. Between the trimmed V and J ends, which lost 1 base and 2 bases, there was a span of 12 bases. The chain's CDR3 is CASSEVIGAAYNEQFF. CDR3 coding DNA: TGTGCCAGCAGTGAAGTTATAGGGGCGGCCTACAATGAGCAGTTCTTC.

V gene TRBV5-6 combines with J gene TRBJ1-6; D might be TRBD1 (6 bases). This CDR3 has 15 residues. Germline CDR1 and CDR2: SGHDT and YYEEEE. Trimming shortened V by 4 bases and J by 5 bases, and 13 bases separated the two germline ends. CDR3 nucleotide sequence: TGTGCCAGCAGCGTAAAACAGGGACATAATTCACCCCTCCACTTT. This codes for CASSVKQGHNSPLHF.

In nucleotides, the CDR3 is TGTGCCAGCAGTGAAGGCCGGTTGCAACTGTTTTTT. Protein: CASSEGRLQLFF. The chain carries TRBV6-1 and TRBJ1-4; D not certain. This CDR3 is 12 amino acids long. Germline V gene data show CDR1 as MNHNS and CDR2 as SASEGT. V was shortened by 1 base and J by 12 bases, with 9 bases between the two germline ends.

The CDR3: CATSDLTTSGLGELFF. The CDR3 nucleotides are TGTGCCACCAGTGATTTGACGACTAGCGGGTTGGGGGAGCTGTTTTTT. The J gene is TRBJ2-2, the V gene TRBV24-1, with 10 bases identical to TRBD2. Germline CDR1 reads KGHDR; CDR2 reads SFDVKD. This CDR3 comprises 16 residues. The junction had 5 bases not matched to a gene; V was cut back by 0 bases and J by 8 bases.

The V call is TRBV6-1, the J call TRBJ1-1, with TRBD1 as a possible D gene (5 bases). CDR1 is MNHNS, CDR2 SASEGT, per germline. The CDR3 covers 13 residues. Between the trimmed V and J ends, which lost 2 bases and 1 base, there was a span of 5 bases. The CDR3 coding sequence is TGTGCCAGCAGTGAACAGGGGAACACTGAAGCTTTCTTT. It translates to CASSEQGNTEAFF.

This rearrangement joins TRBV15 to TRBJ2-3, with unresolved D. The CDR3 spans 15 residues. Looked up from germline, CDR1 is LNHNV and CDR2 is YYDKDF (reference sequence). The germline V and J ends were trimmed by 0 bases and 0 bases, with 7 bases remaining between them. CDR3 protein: CATSREVLSTDTQYF. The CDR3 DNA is TGTGCCACCAGCAGAGAGGTTTTGAGCACAGATACGCAGTATTTT.

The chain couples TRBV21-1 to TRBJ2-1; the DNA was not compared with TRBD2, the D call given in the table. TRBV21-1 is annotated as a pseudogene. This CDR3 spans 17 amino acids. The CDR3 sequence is CASCIGLAGKSYNEQFF. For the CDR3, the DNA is TGTGCCAGCTGCATCGGGTTGGCGGGGAAGTCCTACAATGAGCAGTTCTTC.

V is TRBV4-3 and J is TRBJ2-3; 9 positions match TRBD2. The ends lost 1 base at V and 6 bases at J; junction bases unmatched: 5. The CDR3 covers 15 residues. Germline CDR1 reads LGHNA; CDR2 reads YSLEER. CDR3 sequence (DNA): TGCGCCAGCAGCCAAGGGACTAGCGACTTTGATACGCAGTATTTT. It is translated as CASSQGTSDFDTQYF.

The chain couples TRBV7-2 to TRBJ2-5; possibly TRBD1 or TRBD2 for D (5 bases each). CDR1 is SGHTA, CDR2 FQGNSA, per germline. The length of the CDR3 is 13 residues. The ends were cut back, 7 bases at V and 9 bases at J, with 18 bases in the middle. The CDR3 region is CASTPQVGDAQYF. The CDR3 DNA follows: TGTGCCAGCACCCCTCAAGTCGGGGACGCCCAGTACTTC.

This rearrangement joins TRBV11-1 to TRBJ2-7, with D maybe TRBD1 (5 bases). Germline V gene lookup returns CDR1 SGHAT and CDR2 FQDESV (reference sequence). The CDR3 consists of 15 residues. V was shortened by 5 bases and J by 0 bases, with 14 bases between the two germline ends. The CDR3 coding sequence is TGTGCCAGCAGCGTTAGACAGACGAGCTCCTACGAGCAGTACTTC. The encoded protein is CASSVRQTSSYEQYF.